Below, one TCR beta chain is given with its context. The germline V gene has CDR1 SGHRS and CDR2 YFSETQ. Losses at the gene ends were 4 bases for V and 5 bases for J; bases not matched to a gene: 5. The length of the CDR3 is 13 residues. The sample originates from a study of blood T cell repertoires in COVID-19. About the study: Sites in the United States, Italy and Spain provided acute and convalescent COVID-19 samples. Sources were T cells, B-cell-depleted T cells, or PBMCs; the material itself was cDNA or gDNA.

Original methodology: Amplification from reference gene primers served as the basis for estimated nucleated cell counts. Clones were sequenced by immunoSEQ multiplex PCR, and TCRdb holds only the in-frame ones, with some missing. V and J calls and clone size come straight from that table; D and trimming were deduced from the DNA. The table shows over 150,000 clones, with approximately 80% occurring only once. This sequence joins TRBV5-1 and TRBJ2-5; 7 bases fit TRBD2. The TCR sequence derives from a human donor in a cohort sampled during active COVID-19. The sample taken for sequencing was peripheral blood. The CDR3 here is CASSARTRETQYF. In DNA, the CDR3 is TGCGCCAGCAGCGCACGGACTAGGGAGACCCAGTACTTC. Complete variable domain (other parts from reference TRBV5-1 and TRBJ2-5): KAGVTQTPRYLIKTRGQQVTLSCSPISGHRSVSWYQQTPGQGLQFLFEYFSETQRNKGNFPGRFSGRQFSNSRSEMNVSTLELGDSALYLCASSARTRETQYFGPGTRLLVL.